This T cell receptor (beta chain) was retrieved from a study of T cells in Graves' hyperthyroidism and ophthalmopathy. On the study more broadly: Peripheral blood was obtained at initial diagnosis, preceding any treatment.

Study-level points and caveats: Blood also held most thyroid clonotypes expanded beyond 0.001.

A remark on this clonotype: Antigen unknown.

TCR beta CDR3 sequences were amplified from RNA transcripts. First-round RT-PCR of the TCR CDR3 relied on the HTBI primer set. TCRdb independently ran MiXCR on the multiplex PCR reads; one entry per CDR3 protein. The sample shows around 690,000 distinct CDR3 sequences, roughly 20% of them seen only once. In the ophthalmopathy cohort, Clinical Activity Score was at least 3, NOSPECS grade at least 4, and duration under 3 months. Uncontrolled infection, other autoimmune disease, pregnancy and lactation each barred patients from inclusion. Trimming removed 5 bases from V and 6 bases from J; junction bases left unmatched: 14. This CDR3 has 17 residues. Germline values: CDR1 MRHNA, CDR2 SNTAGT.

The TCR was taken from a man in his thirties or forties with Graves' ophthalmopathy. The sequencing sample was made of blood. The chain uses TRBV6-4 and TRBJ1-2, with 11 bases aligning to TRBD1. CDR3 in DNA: TGTGCCAGCAGTTCCCCGGTCGGACAGGGGGCGTATAATGGCTACACCTTC. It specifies CASSSPVGQGAYNGYTF.